This T cell receptor beta chain is drawn from a study of monozygotic twins with inflammatory bowel disease. Study findings and constraints: Healthy co-twins exceeded IBD patients in TCRbeta diversity as measured by inverse Simpson.

This CDR3 comprises 14 residues. Germline-derived CDR1 and CDR2 are SEHNR and FQNEAQ (reference sequence). With respect to this clonotype: Its target is unknown.

There were around 3,300 ng of total RNA used for each TCR library. TCRdb reprocessed the 5' RACE reads and keeps a single row for each CDR3 protein, giving no DNA. The listing records more than 95,000 distinct CDR3 sequences. Whole blood served as the source of total RNA, and no T cell sorting took place. The sequenced sample was blood. The source is a human donor with ulcerative colitis or Crohn's disease, or a healthy co-twin of an affected twin (not recorded which). J is TRBJ2-1 and V is TRBV7-9; without DNA, the TCRdb call of TRBD2 cannot be checked. The chain's CDR3 is CASSSPRVGDEQFF.